This entry lists 15 T cell receptor beta chains sequenced from one sample in a study of T cell changes during pregnancy in multiple sclerosis (dated by TCRdb to between 2018 and 2020). Library method: the immunoSEQ multiplex PCR assay. TCRdb re-hosts the immuneACCESS table, in-frame sequences only. Its copies lack some clones; in the studies checked, an unresolved V gene accounts for under half of them, and the cause for the rest is not known. The sample table contains roughly 43,000 clones; only one count was recorded for 89% of them. The top ten constitute 1% to 1.5% of the sample. The sequences come from CD4+ T cells from peripheral blood mononuclear cells, collected after pregnancy. The receptor set was obtained from a female donor with multiple sclerosis, enrolled in a pregnancy study.

V and J are TRBV6-5 and TRBJ1-2; possible D gene TRBD1, 5 bases. Germline CDR1 and CDR2: MNHEY and SVGAGI. This CDR3 contains 14 residues. The germline V and J ends were trimmed by 6 bases and 3 bases, with 14 bases remaining between them. This chain's CDR3 is CASRALSGYYGYTF. CDR3 nucleotide sequence: TGTGCCAGCAGAGCTCTTTCAGGGTACTATGGCTACACCTTC.

The J gene is TRBJ1-5, the V gene TRBV4-1; D not certain. In germline, CDR1 is MGHRA, CDR2 YSYEKL. Trimming pared 3 bases from V and 0 bases from J, leaving 12 bases between. The CDR3 extends over 16 amino acids. In nucleotides, the CDR3 is TGCGCCAGCAGCCAGGAGGAGGGTTATAGCAATCAGCCCCAGCATTTT. It encodes CASSQEEGYSNQPQHF.

J is TRBJ2-1 and V is TRBV5-1; 11 bases match TRBD2. Germline V CDR1 and CDR2: SGHRS, YFSETQ. V shed 3 bases and J 6 bases; nucleotides not matched to a gene: 5. CDR3 length: 15 residues. Here the CDR3 DNA reads TGCGCCAGCAGCTCGTTAGCGGGAGGGCCCAATGAGCAGTTCTTC. This codes for CASSSLAGGPNEQFF.

The sample holds one count of this clone. The rearrangement joins TRBV6-5 to TRBJ1-2; 8 positions match TRBD1. This CDR3 has 12 residues. Germline CDR1 reads MNHEY; CDR2 reads SVGAGI. After removal of 6 bases from V and 10 bases from J, the junction contained 7 bases not matched to a gene. CDR3 nucleotides: TGTGCCAGCAGACCCGGACAGGGAAACTACACCTTC. Translating it yields CASRPGQGNYTF.

This chain links TRBV6-1 with TRBJ1-2; D is possibly TRBD1 (5 bases). Germline CDR1 reads MNHNS; CDR2 reads SASEGT. This CDR3 contains 12 residues. The V gene lost 5 bases and the J gene lost 4 bases, with 8 bases spanning the gap. The CDR3, as DNA: TGTGCCAGCAGTCAGGGACTCTATGGCTACACCTTC. This gives the protein CASSQGLYGYTF.

The chain joins TRBV10-1 to TRBJ2-3, with D possibly TRBD2 on 5 matching bases. The CDR3 is made up of 13 amino acids. Trimming cost V 5 bases and J 0 bases, with 6 bases left between them. In germline, CDR1 is WNHNN, CDR2 SYGVQD (reference sequence). The CDR3 DNA reads TGCGCCAGCAGTAGCGGTAGCACAGATACGCAGTATTTT. Residues: CASSSGSTDTQYF.

The chain combines TRBV2 with TRBJ2-7, with 7 bases identical to TRBD2. The germline CDR1 and CDR2 sequences are SNHLY and FYNNEI. The CDR3 length is 17 residues. V trimming: 6 bases; J trimming: 2 bases; junction bases outside the gene matches: 16. CDR3 sequence reads: CASSPIIKTSPTYEQYF. For the CDR3, the DNA is TGTGCCAGCAGCCCCATAATTAAGACTAGCCCTACCTACGAGCAGTACTTC.

The chain carries TRBV5-1 and TRBJ1-1; unclear D gene. Deletions cut 0 bases from V and 8 bases from J, with 11 bases between. This CDR3 spans 13 amino acids. The germline V gene has CDR1 SGHRS and CDR2 YFSETQ. As DNA, the CDR3 is TGCGCCAGCAGCTTGGCGTTGGCAGGCGAAGCTTTCTTT. This encodes CASSLALAGEAFF.

The V gene is TRBV12-5, the J gene TRBJ1-1; D remains ambiguous. This CDR3 comprises 14 residues. The germline V gene encodes CDR1 LGHNT and CDR2 FRNRAP. Trimming pared 4 bases from V and 1 base from J, leaving 10 bases between. CDR3 nucleotides: TGTGCTAGTGGTTGGGTCCTCGGGAACACTGAAGCTTTCTTT. This codes for CASGWVLGNTEAFF.

This sequence joins TRBV18 and TRBJ2-1, with TRBD2 as a possible D gene (6 bases). Trimming took 1 base from V and 10 from J, leaving 17 bases between them. CDR1 is KGHSH and CDR2 is LQKENI in the germline V gene. CDR3 length: 15 amino acids. Written as DNA, the CDR3 is TGTGCCAGCTCACCACTTCAGGAGGGCTCGGAAGAGCAGTTCTTC. This gives the protein CASSPLQEGSEEQFF. The variable domain in full, completed from reference TRBV18 and TRBJ2-1, reads NAGVMQNPRHLVRRRGQEARLRCSPMKGHSHVYWYRQLPEEGLKFMVYLQKENIIDESGMPKERFSAEFPKEGPSILRIQQVVRGDSAAYFCASSPLQEGSEEQFFGPGTRLTVL.

V is TRBV5-1 and J is TRBJ2-7; TRBD1 matches 7 bases. This CDR3 comprises 12 residues. Germline assignment: CDR1 SGHRS and CDR2 YFSETQ. V was pared by 8 bases and J by 3 bases, with 5 bases of the junction left unmatched. Written as DNA, the CDR3 is TGCGCCAGGGGACAGACCTTCTACGAGCAGTACTTC. As protein: CARGQTFYEQYF. The full variable domain, rest sourced from reference TRBV5-1 and TRBJ2-7, is KAGVTQTPRYLIKTRGQQVTLSCSPISGHRSVSWYQQTPGQGLQFLFEYFSETQRNKGNFPGRFSGRQFSNSRSEMNVSTLELGDSALYLCARGQTFYEQYFGPGTRLTVT.

In this sample, this clone turned up once. The chain has TRBV29-1 and TRBJ1-3, with a possible D match to TRBD1 (6 bases). Trimming pared 6 bases from V and 4 bases from J, leaving 10 bases between. Germline-derived CDR1 and CDR2 are SQVTM and ANQGSEA. The length of the CDR3 is 12 residues. The DNA for the CDR3 is TGCAGCGTGGGGACATCGGGAAACACCATATATTTT. Translation: CSVGTSGNTIYF.

The rearrangement uses TRBV19 and TRBJ2-7, with TRBD1 identical over 10 bases. Trimming at V came to 6 bases and at J to 2 bases, leaving 10 bases not matched to a gene. This CDR3 comprises 16 residues. CDR1 LNHDA and CDR2 SQIVND come from the germline V gene (reference sequence). For the CDR3, the DNA is TGTGCCAGTAGCGGGAACCGGGACAGGGGCACCTACGAGCAGTACTTC. Translation gives CASSGNRDRGTYEQYF.

The chain combines TRBV30 with TRBJ1-5; D is possibly TRBD1 (6 bases). Trimming stripped 4 bases from V and 7 bases from J, with 20 bases between. The CDR3 loop spans 15 amino acids. Germline V lookup: CDR1 GTSNPN, CDR2 SVGIG (reference sequence). CDR3 loop: CAWNREMGKGQPQHF. The CDR3 DNA reads as TGTGCCTGGAACAGGGAAATGGGGAAAGGACAGCCCCAGCATTTT.

The genes are TRBV7-9 and TRBJ1-2; D gene uncertain. V was trimmed by 3 bases and J by 3 bases, leaving 11 bases between them. Germline loops: CDR1 SEHNR, CDR2 FQNEAQ (reference sequence). This CDR3 region has 14 residues. CDR3 residues: CASSLHGRDYGYTF. The CDR3 nucleotides are TGTGCCAGCAGCTTGCACGGCCGGGACTATGGCTACACCTTC.